This TCR beta chain was sequenced for a study of vaccination effects on CD4 cells after COVID-19. Study-level results: Long after vaccination, the clones induced by infection and by vaccine shrank markedly in size. Healthy vaccine recipients' vaccine-induced clones were almost all SARS-CoV-2 mono-reactive.

Concerning this clone itself: Its antigen is not identified.

Sequencing used immunoSEQ multiplex PCR; TCRdb keeps in-frame clones, though not all of them. This table holds 25,000 to 35,000 clones, around 75% found once. CDR1 and CDR2 (germline): LNHDA, SQIVND (reference sequence). The CDR3 loop spans 15 amino acids. The V and J ends lost 5 bases and 1 base respectively, with 14 bases between them. After expansion with viral peptide pools in the ViraFEST assay, antigen-specific CD4+ T cells were sequenced. Isolating CD4+ T cells followed less than 12 days of culture. In the vaccine recipients, nucleocapsid antibodies were negative and there was no prior SARS-CoV-2 infection. IL-2 at roughly 9.7 IU/ml and peptides at around 10 ug/ml were added to cultured PBMC, fewer than 2.5 million per well. Days 3 and 7 were when half the medium was replaced with IL-2 medium.

This clonotype was obtained from a human donor who received a COVID-19 vaccine. V gene TRBV19 combines with J gene TRBJ1-1; no clear D. The sample here was CD4+ T cells from PBMCs cultured with SARS-CoV-2 spike peptides, taken before COVID-19 vaccination. CDR3 sequence reads: CASSPRTLGNTEAFF. DNA for the CDR3: TGTGCCAGTAGTCCTAGGACTTTAGGGAACACTGAAGCTTTCTTT. The full variable domain, with the rest looked up from reference TRBV19 and TRBJ1-1, is DGGITQSPKYLFRKEGQNVTLSCEQNLNHDAMYWYRQDPGQGLRLIYYSQIVNDFQKGDIAEGYSVSREKKESFPLTVTSAQKNPTAFYLCASSPRTLGNTEAFFGQGTRLTVV.